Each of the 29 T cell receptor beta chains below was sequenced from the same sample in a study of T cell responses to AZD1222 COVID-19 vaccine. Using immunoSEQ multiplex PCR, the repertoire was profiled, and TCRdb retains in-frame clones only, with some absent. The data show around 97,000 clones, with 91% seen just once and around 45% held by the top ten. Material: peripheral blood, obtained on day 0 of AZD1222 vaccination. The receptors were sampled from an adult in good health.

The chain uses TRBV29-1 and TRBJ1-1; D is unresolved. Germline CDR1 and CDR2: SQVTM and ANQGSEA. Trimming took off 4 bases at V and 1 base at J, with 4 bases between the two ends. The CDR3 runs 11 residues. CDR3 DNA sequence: TGCAGCGTTGTAGCGAACACTGAAGCTTTCTTT. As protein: CSVVANTEAFF.

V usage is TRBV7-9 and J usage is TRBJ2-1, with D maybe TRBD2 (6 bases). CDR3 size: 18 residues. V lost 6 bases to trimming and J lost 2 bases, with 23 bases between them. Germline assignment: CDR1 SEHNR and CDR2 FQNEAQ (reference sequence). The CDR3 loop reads CASSSSGPRGGTYNEQFF. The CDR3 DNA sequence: TGTGCCAGCAGTTCGTCAGGGCCCCGCGGCGGGACCTACAATGAGCAGTTCTTC.

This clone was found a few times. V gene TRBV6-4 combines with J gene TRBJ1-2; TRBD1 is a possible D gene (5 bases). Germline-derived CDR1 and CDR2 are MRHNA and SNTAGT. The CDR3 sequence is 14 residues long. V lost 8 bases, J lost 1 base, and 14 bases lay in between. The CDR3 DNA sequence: TGTGCCAGCCGACCGGGGGGAAATAACTATGGCTACACCTTC. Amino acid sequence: CASRPGGNNYGYTF.

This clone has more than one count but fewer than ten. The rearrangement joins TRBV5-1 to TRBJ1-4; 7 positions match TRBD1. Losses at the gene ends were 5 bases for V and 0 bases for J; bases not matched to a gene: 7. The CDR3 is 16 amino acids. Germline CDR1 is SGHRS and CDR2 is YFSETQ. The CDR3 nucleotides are TGCGCCAGCAGTACAGGGGAAGCAGCAACTAATGAAAAACTGTTTTTT. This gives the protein CASSTGEAATNEKLFF. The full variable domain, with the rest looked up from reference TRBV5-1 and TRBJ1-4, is KAGVTQTPRYLIKTRGQQVTLSCSPISGHRSVSWYQQTPGQGLQFLFEYFSETQRNKGNFPGRFSGRQFSNSRSEMNVSTLELGDSALYLCASSTGEAATNEKLFFGSGTQLSVL.

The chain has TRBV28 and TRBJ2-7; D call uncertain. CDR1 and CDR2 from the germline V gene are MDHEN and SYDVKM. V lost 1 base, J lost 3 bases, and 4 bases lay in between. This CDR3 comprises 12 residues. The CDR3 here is CASSLSIYEQYF. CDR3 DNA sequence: TGTGCCAGCAGTTTATCGATCTACGAGCAGTACTTC.

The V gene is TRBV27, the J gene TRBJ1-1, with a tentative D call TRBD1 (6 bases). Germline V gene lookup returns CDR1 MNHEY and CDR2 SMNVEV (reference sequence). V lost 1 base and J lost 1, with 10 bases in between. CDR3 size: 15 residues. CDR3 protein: CASSLLPQGNTEAFF. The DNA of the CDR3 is TGTGCCAGCAGTTTATTGCCACAGGGGAACACTGAAGCTTTCTTT.

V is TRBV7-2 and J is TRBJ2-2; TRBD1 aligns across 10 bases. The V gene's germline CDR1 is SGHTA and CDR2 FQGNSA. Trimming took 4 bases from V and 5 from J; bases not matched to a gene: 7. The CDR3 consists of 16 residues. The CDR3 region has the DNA TGTGCCAGCAGCTACGCCGGGACAGGGGTGACCGGGGAGCTGTTTTTT. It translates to CASSYAGTGVTGELFF. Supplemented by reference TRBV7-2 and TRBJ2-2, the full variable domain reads GAGVSQSPSNKVTEKGKDVELRCDPISGHTALYWYRQSLGQGLEFLIYFQGNSAPDKSGLPSDRFSAERTGGSVSTLTIQRTQQEDSAVYLCASSYAGTGVTGELFFGEGSRLTVL.

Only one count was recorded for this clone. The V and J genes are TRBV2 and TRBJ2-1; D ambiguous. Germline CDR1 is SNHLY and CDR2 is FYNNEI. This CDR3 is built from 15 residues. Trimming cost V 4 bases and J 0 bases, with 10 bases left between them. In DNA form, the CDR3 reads TGTGCCAGCAGTGTTGGGCGGCTCTCCTACAATGAGCAGTTCTTC. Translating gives CASSVGRLSYNEQFF. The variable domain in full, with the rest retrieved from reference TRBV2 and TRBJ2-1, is EPEVTQTPSHQVTQMGQEVILRCVPISNHLYFYWYRQILGQKVEFLVSFYNNEISEKSEIFDDQFSVERPDGSNFTLKIRSTKLEDSAMYFCASSVGRLSYNEQFFGPGTRLTVL.

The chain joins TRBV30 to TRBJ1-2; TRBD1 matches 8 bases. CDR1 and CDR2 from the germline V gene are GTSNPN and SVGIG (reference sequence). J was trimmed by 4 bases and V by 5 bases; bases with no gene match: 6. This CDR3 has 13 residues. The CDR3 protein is CAWGRDRPYGYTF. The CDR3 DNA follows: TGTGCCTGGGGGAGGGACAGGCCCTATGGCTACACCTTC.

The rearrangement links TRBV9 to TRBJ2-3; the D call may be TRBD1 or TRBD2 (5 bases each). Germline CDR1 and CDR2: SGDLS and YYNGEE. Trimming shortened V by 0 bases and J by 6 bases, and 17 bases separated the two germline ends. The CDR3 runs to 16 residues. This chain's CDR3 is CASSVDPGLTGDTQYF. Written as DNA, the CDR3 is TGTGCCAGCAGCGTAGACCCAGGGCTCACGGGGGATACGCAGTATTTT. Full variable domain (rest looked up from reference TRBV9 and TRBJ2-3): DSGVTQTPKHLITATGQRVTLRCSPRSGDLSVYWYQQSLDQGLQFLIQYYNGEERAKGNILERFSAQQFPDLHSELNLSSLELGDSALYFCASSVDPGLTGDTQYFGPGTRLTVL.

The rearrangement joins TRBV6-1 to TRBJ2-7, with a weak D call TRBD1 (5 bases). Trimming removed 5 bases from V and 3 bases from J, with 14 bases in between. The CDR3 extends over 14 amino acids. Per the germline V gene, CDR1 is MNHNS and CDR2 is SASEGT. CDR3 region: CASSTVDTFYEQYF. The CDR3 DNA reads TGTGCCAGCAGTACCGTGGACACCTTCTACGAGCAGTACTTC.

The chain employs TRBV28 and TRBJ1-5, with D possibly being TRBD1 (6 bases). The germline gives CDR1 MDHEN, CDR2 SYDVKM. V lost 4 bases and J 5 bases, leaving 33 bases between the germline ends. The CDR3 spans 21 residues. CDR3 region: CASSSLLTVEGGNSQDQPQHF. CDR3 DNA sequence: TGTGCCAGCAGTTCCCTTCTTACGGTCGAGGGGGGCAATTCCCAGGATCAGCCCCAGCATTTT.

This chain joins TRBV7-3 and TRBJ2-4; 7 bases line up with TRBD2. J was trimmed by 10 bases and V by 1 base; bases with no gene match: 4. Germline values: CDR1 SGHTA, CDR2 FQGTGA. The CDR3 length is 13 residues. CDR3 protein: CASSLIPSGIQYF. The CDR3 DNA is TGTGCCAGCAGCTTAATTCCTAGCGGTATTCAGTACTTC.

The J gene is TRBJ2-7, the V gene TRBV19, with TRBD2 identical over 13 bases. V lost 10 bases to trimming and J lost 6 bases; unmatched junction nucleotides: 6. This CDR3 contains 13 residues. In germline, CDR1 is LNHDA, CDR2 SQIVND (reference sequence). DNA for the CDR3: TGTGCCACCGCACTAGCGGGAGGGTTCGAGCAGTACTTC. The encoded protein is CATALAGGFEQYF.

CDR3 amino acids: CASSVEASGYTDTQYF. The DNA for the CDR3 is TGTGCCAGCAGCGTAGAGGCTAGCGGGTACACAGATACGCAGTATTTT. J is TRBJ2-3 and V is TRBV9; 8 nucleotides align to TRBD2. J lost 2 bases, V lost 0 bases, and 5 bases had no gene match. In germline, CDR1 is SGDLS, CDR2 YYNGEE. CDR3 size: 16 residues.

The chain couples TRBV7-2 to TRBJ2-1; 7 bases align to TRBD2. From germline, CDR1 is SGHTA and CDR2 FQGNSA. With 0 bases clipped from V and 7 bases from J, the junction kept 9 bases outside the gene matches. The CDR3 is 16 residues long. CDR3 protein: CASSLAGGSITNEQFF. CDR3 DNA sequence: TGTGCCAGCAGCTTAGCAGGCGGGAGCATAACTAATGAGCAGTTCTTC.

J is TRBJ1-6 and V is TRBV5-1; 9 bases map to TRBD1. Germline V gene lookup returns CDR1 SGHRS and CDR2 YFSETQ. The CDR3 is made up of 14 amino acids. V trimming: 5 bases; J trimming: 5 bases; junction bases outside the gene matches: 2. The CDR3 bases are TGCGCCAGCAGGGGGGACAGGGATAATTCACCCCTCCACTTT. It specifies CASRGDRDNSPLHF.

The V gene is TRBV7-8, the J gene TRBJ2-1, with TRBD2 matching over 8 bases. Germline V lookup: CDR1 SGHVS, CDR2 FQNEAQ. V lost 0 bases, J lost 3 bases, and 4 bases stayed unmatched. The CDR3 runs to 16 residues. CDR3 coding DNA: TGTGCCAGCAGCTTAGCAGCGGGAGAGGGCTACAATGAGCAGTTCTTC. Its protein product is CASSLAAGEGYNEQFF.

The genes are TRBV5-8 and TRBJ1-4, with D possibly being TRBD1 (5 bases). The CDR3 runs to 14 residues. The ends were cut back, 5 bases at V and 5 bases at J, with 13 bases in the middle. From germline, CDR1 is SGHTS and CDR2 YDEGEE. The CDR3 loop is CASRTGTGNEKLFF. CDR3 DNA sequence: TGTGCCAGCAGAACCGGGACGGGAAATGAAAAACTGTTTTTT.

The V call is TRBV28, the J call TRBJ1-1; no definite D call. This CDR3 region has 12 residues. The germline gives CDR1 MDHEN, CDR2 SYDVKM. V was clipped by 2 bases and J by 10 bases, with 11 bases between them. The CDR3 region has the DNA TGTGCCAGCAGTTTAAGAGGGTATGGAGCTTTCTTT. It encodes CASSLRGYGAFF.

The CDR3 coding sequence is TGTGCCAGCAGCGTATCCCCAGGGGCGGGCACCGGGGAGCTGTTTTTT. It specifies CASSVSPGAGTGELFF. The V call is TRBV9, the J call TRBJ2-2; D is perhaps TRBD1 (6 bases). The V and J ends lost 1 base and 4 bases respectively, with 14 bases between them. Germline V gene lookup returns CDR1 SGDLS and CDR2 YYNGEE. The CDR3 consists of 16 residues.

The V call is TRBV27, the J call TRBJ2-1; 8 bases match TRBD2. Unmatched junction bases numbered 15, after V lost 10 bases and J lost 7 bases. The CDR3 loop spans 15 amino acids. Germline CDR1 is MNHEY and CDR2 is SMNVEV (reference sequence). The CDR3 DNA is TGTGCCACCTGGGCCCGGGGGGGAGTGGAGAATGAGCAGTTCTTC. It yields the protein CATWARGGVENEQFF.

The DNA for the CDR3 is TGTGCCAGCAGTTTATCATCTTGGGCTAGCGGAACGGCCTCCAAGTTGAAGCAGTACTTC. Translated, it gives CASSLSSWASGTASKLKQYF. V gene TRBV28 combines with J gene TRBJ2-7, with 7 bases lining up with TRBD2. The V gene's germline CDR1 is MDHEN and CDR2 SYDVKM. Trimming took 1 base from V and 8 from J; bases not matched to a gene: 26. This CDR3 is 20 amino acids long. Variable domain in full (rest from reference TRBV28 and TRBJ2-7): DVKVTQSSRYLVKRTGEKVFLECVQDMDHENMFWYRQDPGLGLRLIYFSYDVKMKEKGDIPEGYSVSREKKERFSLILESASTNQTSMYLCASSLSSWASGTASKLKQYFGPGTRLTVT.

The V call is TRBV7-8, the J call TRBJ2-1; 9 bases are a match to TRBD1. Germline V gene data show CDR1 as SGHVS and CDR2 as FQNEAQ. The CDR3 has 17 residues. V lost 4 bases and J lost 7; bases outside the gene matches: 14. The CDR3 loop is CASSSRGDRVKENEQFF. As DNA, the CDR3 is TGTGCCAGCAGCTCGAGGGGGGACAGGGTCAAGGAGAATGAGCAGTTCTTC. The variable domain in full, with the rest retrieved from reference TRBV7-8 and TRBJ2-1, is GAGVSQSPRYKVAKRGQDVALRCDPISGHVSLFWYQQALGQGPEFLTYFQNEAQLDKSGLPSDRFFAERPEGSVSTLKIQRTQQEDSAVYLCASSSRGDRVKENEQFFGPGTRLTVL.

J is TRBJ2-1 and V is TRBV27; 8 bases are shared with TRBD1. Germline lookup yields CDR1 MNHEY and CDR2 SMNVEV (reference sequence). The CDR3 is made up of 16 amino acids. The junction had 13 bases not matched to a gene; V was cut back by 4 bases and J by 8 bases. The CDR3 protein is CASSSPIRGPGDEQFF. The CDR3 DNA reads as TGTGCCAGCAGTTCCCCAATCAGGGGGCCGGGGGATGAGCAGTTCTTC.

CDR3 DNA sequence: TGTGCCAGCAGCCAAGGGGGGACTGGGAATGAAAAACTGTTTTTT. Translating it yields CASSQGGTGNEKLFF. The chain combines TRBV5-4 with TRBJ1-4, with a possible D match to TRBD1 (6 bases). The CDR3 has 15 residues. Between the trimmed V and J ends, which lost 4 bases and 5 bases, there was a span of 15 bases. From germline, CDR1 is SGHNT and CDR2 YYREEE (reference sequence).

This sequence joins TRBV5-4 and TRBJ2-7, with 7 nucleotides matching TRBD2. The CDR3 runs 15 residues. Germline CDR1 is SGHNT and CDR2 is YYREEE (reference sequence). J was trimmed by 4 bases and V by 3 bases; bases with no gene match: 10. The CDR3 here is CASSSLGGDGYEQYF. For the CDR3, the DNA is TGTGCCAGCAGCTCCCTTGGGGGGGATGGATACGAGCAGTACTTC.

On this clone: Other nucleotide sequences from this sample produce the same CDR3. DNA of the CDR3: TGTGCCAGCAGCTTAGACAGGGCTGGAAACACCATATATTTT. This codes for CASSLDRAGNTIYF. This sequence joins TRBV5-4 and TRBJ1-3, with 7 nucleotides matching TRBD1. This CDR3 region has 14 residues. The junction had 1 base not matched to a gene; V was cut back by 2 bases and J by 2 bases. The germline V gene encodes CDR1 SGHNT and CDR2 YYREEE (reference sequence).

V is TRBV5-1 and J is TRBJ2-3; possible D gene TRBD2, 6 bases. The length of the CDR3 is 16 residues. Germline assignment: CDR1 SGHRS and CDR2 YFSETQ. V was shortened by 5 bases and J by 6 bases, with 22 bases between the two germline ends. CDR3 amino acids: CASSRYSGQRGDTQYF. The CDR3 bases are TGCGCCAGCAGTCGTTATTCAGGGCAACGGGGGGATACGCAGTATTTT.